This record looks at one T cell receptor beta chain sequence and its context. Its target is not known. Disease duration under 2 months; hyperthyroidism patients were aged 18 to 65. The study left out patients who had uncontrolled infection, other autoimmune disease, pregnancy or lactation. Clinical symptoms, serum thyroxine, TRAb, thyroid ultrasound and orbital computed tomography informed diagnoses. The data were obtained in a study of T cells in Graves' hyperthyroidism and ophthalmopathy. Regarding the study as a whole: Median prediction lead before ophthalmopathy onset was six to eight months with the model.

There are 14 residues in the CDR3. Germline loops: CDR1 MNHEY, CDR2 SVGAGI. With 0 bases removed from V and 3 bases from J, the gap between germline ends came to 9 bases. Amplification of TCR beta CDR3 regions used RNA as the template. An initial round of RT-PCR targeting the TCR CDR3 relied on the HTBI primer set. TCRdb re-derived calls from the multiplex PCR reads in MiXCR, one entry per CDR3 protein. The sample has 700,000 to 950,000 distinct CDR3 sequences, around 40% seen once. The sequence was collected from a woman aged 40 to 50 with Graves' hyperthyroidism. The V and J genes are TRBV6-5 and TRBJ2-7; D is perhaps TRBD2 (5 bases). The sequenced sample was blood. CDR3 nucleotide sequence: TGTGCCAGCAGTTACTCGGACGGGGACTACGAGCAGTACTTC. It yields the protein CASSYSDGDYEQYF.